A selection of T cell receptor beta chains follows, all from one sample in a study of OX40 agonist ivuxolimab in advanced cancers. Sequencing was performed with immunoSEQ multiplex PCR; in TCRdb, only in-frame clones are kept and a portion is missing. The sample has 45,000 to 70,000 clones, 88% seen once; the top ten hold 5.5% to 8.5%. The sample in question was CD4+ or CD8+ T cells sorted from blood, obtained in a trial of the OX40 agonist ivuxolimab. The receptors here all came from an adult with an advanced solid tumor such as melanoma, head and neck, liver or kidney cancer. The CDR3 runs from the conserved cysteine through the conserved F or W. The D gene is left open where the match is weak. Size is omitted from some rows. Given values are once, few, many or a class for expanded clones.

CDR3nt	CDR3aa	d_gene	v_gene	j_gene	abundance
TGTGCCAGCTCTTCGGGACAGGCTGAGAATGAGCAGTTCTTC	CASSSGQAENEQFF	TRBD1	TRBV18	TRBJ2-1	.
TGTGCCAGCAGCGTAGACTTGGGACAGTCCTACGAGCAGTACTTC	CASSVDLGQSYEQYF	TRBD1	TRBV9	TRBJ2-7	once
TGTGCCAGCAGTTTACGGCCTCTTGTCAGGGGGCAAGAGACCCAGTACTTC	CASSLRPLVRGQETQYF	TRBD1	TRBV27	TRBJ2-5	.
TGCAGCGTAAACAGTATCCAAGAGACCCAGTACTTC	CSVNSIQETQYF	.	TRBV29-1	TRBJ2-5	.
TGTGCCAGCGAGGGAAACAGGGGGAACACTGAAGCTTTCTTT	CASEGNRGNTEAFF	TRBD1	TRBV28	TRBJ1-1	.
TGTGCCAGCAGTCGCCCCGGGACCGTAAACACTGAAGCTTTCTTT	CASSRPGTVNTEAFF	.	TRBV6-5	TRBJ1-1	.
TGTGCCAGCAGTGAATGGGGGTCCCGGCAGACAGGGGGCTTCGGCACTGAAGCTTTCTTT	CASSEWGSRQTGGFGTEAFF	TRBD1	TRBV6-1	TRBJ1-1	.
TGTGCCAGCAGTTTAAGCCAGCTCATGAACACTGAAGCTTTCTTT	CASSLSQLMNTEAFF	.	TRBV27	TRBJ1-1	few
TGCAGCGTGCGACAAGAGACCCAGTACTTC	CSVRQETQYF	.	TRBV29-1	TRBJ2-5	.
TGTGCCAGCAGCTTAGGGGGGGCTGGAAACACCATATATTTT	CASSLGGAGNTIYF	.	TRBV7-6	TRBJ1-3	.
TGTGCCAGCAGCTTAAGCGGGAGTTTCGGGGAGCTGTTTTTT	CASSLSGSFGELFF	TRBD2	TRBV11-2	TRBJ2-2	.
TGTGCCAGCAGCCTTCGGGGACAGCTGACAGATACGCAGTATTTT	CASSLRGQLTDTQYF	TRBD1	TRBV14	TRBJ2-3	once
TGTGCCAGTAACAATGGGCCCGGTACGCAGTATTTT	CASNNGPGTQYF	.	TRBV19	TRBJ2-3	.
TGTGCCAGCAGCTTGGCCAACAGCATGAACACCGGGGAGCTGTTTTTT	CASSLANSMNTGELFF	.	TRBV5-4	TRBJ2-2	.
TGTGCCAGCAGCCGCCTGAACACTGAAGCTTTCTTT	CASSRLNTEAFF	.	TRBV7-8	TRBJ1-1	.
TGTGCCAGCAGTTTGGACAGCGAGAATTCACCCCTCCACTTT	CASSLDSENSPLHF	.	TRBV27	TRBJ1-6	.
TGTGCCAGCAGTTTAAATCCTACCCCCAACTCGGCCCAGTACTTC	CASSLNPTPNSAQYF	.	TRBV27	TRBJ2-5	.
TGTGCCAGCAGCTTATTAGGTAGCGGGAGTGCGGAGACCCAGTACTTC	CASSLLGSGSAETQYF	TRBD2	TRBV7-9	TRBJ2-5	.
TGTGCCAGCAGGCGGGCGGAGGCTAATGAAAAACTGTTTTTT	CASRRAEANEKLFF	.	TRBV6-1	TRBJ1-4	.
TGTGCCAGCAGTGACCCCGGGGCCTACAATGAGCAGTTCTTC	CASSDPGAYNEQFF	.	TRBV6-1	TRBJ2-1	.
TGTGCCAGCAGTTACCTCGGACTGTACACAGATACGCAGTATTTT	CASSYLGLYTDTQYF	.	TRBV27	TRBJ2-3	.
TGTGCCAGCAGTTCCACCCCAGCCTACGAGCAGTACTTC	CASSSTPAYEQYF	.	TRBV28	TRBJ2-7	.
TGTGCCAGCAGCGACCCCCCGGGGGCGCCCCTCCACTTT	CASSDPPGAPLHF	.	TRBV7-2	TRBJ1-6	.
TGCGCCAGCAGCTTGGCGGCTAGCGATACGCAGTATTTT	CASSLAASDTQYF	.	TRBV5-1	TRBJ2-3	.
TGTGCCAGCAGCAGCGGGACATCCCATTACTTC	CASSSGTSHYF	.	TRBV6-1	TRBJ2-5	few
TGTGCCAGCTCACCACCGGGAACAGGCCCCTACGAGCAGTACTTC	CASSPPGTGPYEQYF	.	TRBV18	TRBJ2-7	.
TGTGCCAGTAGTATGATGGGGACAGGGATTCAGCCCCAGCATTTT	CASSMMGTGIQPQHF	TRBD1	TRBV19	TRBJ1-5	.
TGTGCCAGCAGCTTAGGTGAGGCCGAGAGGTGGTACTTC	CASSLGEAERWYF	.	TRBV11-2	TRBJ2-4	.
TGTGCCAGTAGGGCCTCTGGGGCCAACGTCCTGACTTTC	CASRASGANVLTF	.	TRBV19	TRBJ2-6	.
TGTGCCAGCAGACGCAGGGGGCGGACTGAAGCTTTCTTT	CASRRRGRTEAFF	TRBD1	TRBV7-9	TRBJ1-1	.
TGTGCCAGCAGCCAAGAACGAGCGGGAGAGGACGAGCAGTACTTC	CASSQERAGEDEQYF	TRBD2	TRBV4-2	TRBJ2-7	.
TGTGCCAGTAGTATACCAACCTTTGGCACAGATACGCAGTATTTT	CASSIPTFGTDTQYF	.	TRBV19	TRBJ2-3	.
TGTGCCAGCAGCTTAGATCGGGTAGCATCTCGCACAGATACGCAGTATTTT	CASSLDRVASRTDTQYF	.	TRBV11-2	TRBJ2-3	once
TGTGCCACCGAAGATCCCGGGGCCGGCTACACCTTC	CATEDPGAGYTF	.	TRBV28	TRBJ1-2	.
TGTGCCAGTAGTATAGTCGCTAGCGGGATGAACTACGAGCAGTACTTC	CASSIVASGMNYEQYF	TRBD2	TRBV19	TRBJ2-7	.
TGCACCAGCAGCCGTCCGAATGGCTACACCTTC	CTSSRPNGYTF	.	TRBV1	TRBJ1-2	.
TGTGCCAGCAGCTTACCTAGCGGGACAGAAGAGACCCAGTACTTC	CASSLPSGTEETQYF	TRBD2	TRBV5-6	TRBJ2-5	.
TGTGCCAGCAGTTTCGGGACAGCGAACACTGAAGCTTTCTTT	CASSFGTANTEAFF	TRBD1	TRBV27	TRBJ1-1	.
TGTGCCAGCAGCTTAAAGGGCTCTGGAAACACCATATATTTT	CASSLKGSGNTIYF	.	TRBV7-8	TRBJ1-3	.